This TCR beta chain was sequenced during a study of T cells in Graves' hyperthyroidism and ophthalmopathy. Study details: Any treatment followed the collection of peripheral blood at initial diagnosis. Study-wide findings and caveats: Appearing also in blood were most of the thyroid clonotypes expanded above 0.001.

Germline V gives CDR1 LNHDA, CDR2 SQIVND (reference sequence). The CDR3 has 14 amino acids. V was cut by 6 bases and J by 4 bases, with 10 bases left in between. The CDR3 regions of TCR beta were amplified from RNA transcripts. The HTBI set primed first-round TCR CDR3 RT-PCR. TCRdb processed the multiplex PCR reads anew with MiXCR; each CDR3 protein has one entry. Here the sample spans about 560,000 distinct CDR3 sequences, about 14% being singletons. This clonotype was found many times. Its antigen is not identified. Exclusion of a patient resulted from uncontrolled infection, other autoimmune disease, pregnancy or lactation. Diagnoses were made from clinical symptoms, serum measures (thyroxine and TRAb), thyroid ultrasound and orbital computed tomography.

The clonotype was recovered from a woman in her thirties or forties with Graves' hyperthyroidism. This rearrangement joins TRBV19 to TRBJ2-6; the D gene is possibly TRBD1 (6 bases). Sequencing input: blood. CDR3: CASSQGIGANVLTF. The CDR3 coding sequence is TGTGCCAGTAGCCAGGGGATCGGGGCCAACGTCCTGACTTTC. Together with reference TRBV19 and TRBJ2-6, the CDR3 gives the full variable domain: DGGITQSPKYLFRKEGQNVTLSCEQNLNHDAMYWYRQDPGQGLRLIYYSQIVNDFQKGDIAEGYSVSREKKESFPLTVTSAQKNPTAFYLCASSQGIGANVLTFGAGSRLTVL.